The 32 T cell receptor beta chains below come from one sample, sequenced in a study of blood T cells in healthy people across ages. A second 7 to 11 cycle PCR used barcoded and J-beta primers. MiXCR, run by TCRdb on the 5' RACE reads, gives a single entry per CDR3 protein. The table shows about 590,000 distinct CDR3 sequences, with about 30% occurring only once. The sample was blood. These receptors were collected from a woman of 80 years or more in good health.

This clonotype was recorded many times. V and J are TRBV4-2 and TRBJ1-2; 8 positions agree with TRBD1. J lost 5 bases, V lost 0 bases, and 5 bases had no gene match. Germline V gene sequence: CDR1 LGHNA, CDR2 YNFKEQ. This CDR3 spans 15 amino acids. The CDR3 reads CASSQETGVGYGYTF. The CDR3 DNA is TGTGCCAGCAGCCAAGAGACAGGGGTTGGGTATGGCTACACCTTC.

V gene TRBV5-1 combines with J gene TRBJ2-7; D is ambiguous. The CDR3 has 14 residues. The V gene's germline CDR1 is SGHRS and CDR2 YFSETQ. V lost 4 bases, J lost 2 bases, and 13 bases lay in between. The CDR3, as DNA: TGCGCCAGCAGCGAACAGCAAGCCACCTACGAGCAGTACTTC. It yields the protein CASSEQQATYEQYF.

This clonotype came up a few times. A read error may explain this, as a much larger clone is one base away. The chain links TRBV6-2 or TRBV6-3 to TRBJ2-1, with D maybe TRBD2 (5 bases). The CDR3 contains 11 residues. V was clipped by 0 bases and J by 12 bases, with 6 bases between them. The germline CDR1 and CDR2 sequences are MNHEY and SVGEGT. The CDR3 here is CASSYSRGQFF. For the CDR3, the DNA is TGTGCCAGCAGTTACTCTCGGGGGCAGTTCTTC.

The V and J genes are TRBV12-3 or TRBV12-4 and TRBJ2-1, with TRBD2 matching 9 bases. The V and J ends lost 5 bases and 12 bases, in that order; junction bases with no gene match: 14. CDR3 length: 15 residues. In nucleotides, the CDR3 is TGTGCCAGCAGTCCCGTAGCGGGGGCAGCCTACGGGCAGTTCTTC. Translated, it gives CASSPVAGAAYGQFF.

About this clonotype itself: A clone one base away is much larger, so this may be a read error. The CDR3 here is CASSVGVTSEFYEQYF. As DNA, the CDR3 is TGTGCCAGCAGCGTAGGGGTGACTAGCGAGTTCTACGAGCAGTACTTC. The rearrangement uses TRBV9 and TRBJ2-7; 8 nucleotides match TRBD2. Germline loops: CDR1 SGDLS, CDR2 YYNGEE. CDR3 size: 16 residues. V was pared by 0 bases and J by 3 bases, with 8 bases of the junction left unmatched.

This clonotype was picked up many times. The J gene is TRBJ1-2, the V gene TRBV9, with D uncertain. The germline V gene has CDR1 SGDLS and CDR2 YYNGEE. CDR3 length equals 14 residues. Trimming shortened V by 2 bases and J by 8 bases, and 16 bases separated the two germline ends. The CDR3 region has the DNA TGTGCCAGCAGCGTCGAGGCGGGCCTAATGGGCTACACCTTC. This encodes CASSVEAGLMGYTF. Using reference TRBV9 and TRBJ1-2 for the parts outside the CDR3, the full variable domain is DSGVTQTPKHLITATGQRVTLRCSPRSGDLSVYWYQQSLDQGLQFLIQYYNGEERAKGNILERFSAQQFPDLHSELNLSSLELGDSALYFCASSVEAGLMGYTFGSGTRLTVV.

The chain uses TRBV18 and TRBJ2-7; 7 bases are shared with TRBD1. Germline assignment: CDR1 KGHSH and CDR2 LQKENI. The CDR3 sequence is 15 residues long. Trimming took 6 bases from V and 2 from J; bases not matched to a gene: 10. CDR3 coding DNA: TGTGCCAGCTCTCCGGGACAGCTTTCGACCTACGAGCAGTACTTC. Translated, it gives CASSPGQLSTYEQYF. The full variable domain, completed using reference TRBV18 and TRBJ2-7, is NAGVMQNPRHLVRRRGQEARLRCSPMKGHSHVYWYRQLPEEGLKFMVYLQKENIIDESGMPKERFSAEFPKEGPSILRIQQVVRGDSAAYFCASSPGQLSTYEQYFGPGTRLTVT.

The chain is built from TRBV7-9 and TRBJ2-1, with D unclear. From germline, CDR1 is SEHNR and CDR2 FQNEAQ (reference sequence). The CDR3 consists of 16 residues. V lost 3 bases and J lost 13, with 25 bases in between. The CDR3 nucleotides are TGTGCCAGCAGCTTCCACCGCAGTGCGGTCGAAGAGACCCAGTTCTTC. Protein product: CASSFHRSAVEETQFF. The full variable domain, in which reference TRBV7-9 and TRBJ2-1 provide the parts outside the CDR3, is DTGVSQNPRHKITKRGQNVTFRCDPISEHNRLYWYRQTLGQGPEFLTYFQNEAQLEKSRLLSDRFSAERPKGSFSTLEIQRTEQGDSAMYLCASSFHRSAVEETQFFGPGTRLTVL.

This sequence joins TRBV20-1 and TRBJ2-3, with a tentative D call TRBD1 (6 bases). Per the germline V gene, CDR1 is DFQATT and CDR2 is SNEGSKA (reference sequence). The CDR3 is made up of 13 amino acids. V lost 4 bases, J lost 5 bases, and 13 bases lay in between. CDR3 coding DNA: TGCAGTGCTATGGACAGTTCGGTAGATACGCAGTATTTT. Amino acid sequence: CSAMDSSVDTQYF.

This clonotype showed up many times. CDR3 nucleotide sequence: TGCGCCAGCAGCCAAGCTTGGGGTGGCACTGAAGCTTTCTTT. As protein: CASSQAWGGTEAFF. V usage is TRBV4-3 and J usage is TRBJ1-1; D gene ambiguous. Germline assignment: CDR1 LGHNA and CDR2 YSLEER. Trimming pared 1 base from V and 4 bases from J, leaving 10 bases between. CDR3 length: 14 residues.

The J gene is TRBJ1-1, the V gene TRBV5-1, with TRBD1 matching over 11 bases. The germline CDR1 and CDR2 sequences are SGHRS and YFSETQ. J was trimmed by 0 bases and V by 5 bases; bases with no gene match: 6. This CDR3 contains 16 residues. The CDR3 DNA reads as TGCGCCAGCAGTCGGGACAGGGGGTTCGTGAACACTGAAGCTTTCTTT. Amino acid sequence: CASSRDRGFVNTEAFF.

This clonotype occurred many times. The chain joins TRBV4-1 to TRBJ2-7; 8 bases are a match to TRBD1. Near its end, the DNA agrees better with TRBJ2-5, so the J call may be wrong. The CDR3 totals 15 residues. Germline V lookup: CDR1 MGHRA, CDR2 YSYEKL. The CDR3 spells CASSQLGQGMVTQYF. CDR3 coding DNA: TGCGCCAGCAGCCAGTTAGGACAGGGAATGGTGACCCAGTACTTC.

In its sample, this clonotype was seen a few times. The chain joins TRBV5-1 to TRBJ2-7; D not resolved. The V end was cut by 7 bases, the J end by 6 bases, with 8 bases between. CDR3 length: 10 amino acids. Germline V lookup: CDR1 SGHRS, CDR2 YFSETQ. The chain's CDR3 is CASVRFEQYF. The CDR3 DNA sequence: TGCGCCAGCGTCCGATTCGAGCAGTACTTC.

The table lists this clonotype with many counts. The CDR3 loop reads CASSLSGTGGYEQYF. In nucleotides, the CDR3 is TGCGCCAGCAGCTTATCCGGGACAGGGGGGTACGAGCAGTACTTC. The chain uses TRBV5-1 and TRBJ2-7, with TRBD1 matching 11 bases. Germline lookup yields CDR1 SGHRS and CDR2 YFSETQ. The trim removed 2 bases at V and 4 bases at J, leaving 5 bases unmatched. This CDR3 has 15 residues.

This clonotype was seen once. A clone one base away is much larger, so this may be a read error. Here the CDR3 reads CSSSRVRGGYTF. The CDR3 DNA sequence: TGCAGCAGTTCTCGGGTTAGAGGTGGCTACACCTTC. This chain uses TRBV29-1 with TRBJ1-2; unclear D gene. The CDR3 runs to 12 residues. V was pared by 8 bases and J by 7 bases, with 17 bases between. Per the germline V gene, CDR1 is SQVTM and CDR2 is ANQGSEA.

This clonotype was detected ten times or more. The J gene is TRBJ1-6, the V gene TRBV27; D possibly corresponds to TRBD1 (5 bases). The CDR3 loop spans 14 amino acids. Trimming cost V 2 bases and J 6 bases, with 8 bases left between them. Germline V gene lookup returns CDR1 MNHEY and CDR2 SMNVEV (reference sequence). The CDR3 DNA sequence: TGTGCCAGCAGTTTACAGGGCAGTAATTCACCCCTCCACTTT. Translating it yields CASSLQGSNSPLHF.

This clonotype showed up many times. The J gene is TRBJ2-1, the V gene TRBV20-1; 9 bases match TRBD2. This CDR3 region has 13 residues. The V gene end was trimmed by 0 bases and the J gene end by 11 bases; junction bases not matched to a gene: 5. Germline V gene sequence: CDR1 DFQATT, CDR2 SNEGSKA (reference sequence). CDR3 loop: CSAREGLAGKQFF. The DNA of the CDR3 is TGCAGTGCTAGAGAAGGTCTAGCGGGGAAGCAGTTCTTC.

Note on this clonotype: A much larger clonotype is one base distant, so this may be a read error. This chain connects TRBV11-2 to TRBJ1-6, with 7 bases aligning to TRBD1. Germline V gene lookup returns CDR1 SGHAT and CDR2 FQNNGV. With 4 bases clipped from V and 10 bases from J, the junction kept 4 bases outside the gene matches. This CDR3 comprises 13 residues. CDR3 protein: CASSSSGGSPLHF. DNA for the CDR3: TGTGCCAGCAGCTCCTCAGGGGGATCACCCCTCCACTTT.

The rearrangement joins TRBV5-1 to TRBJ1-6; TRBD1 agrees at 7 bases. CDR3 length equals 16 residues. V was clipped by 4 bases and J by 10 bases; unmatched bases: 14. Germline V gene data show CDR1 as SGHRS and CDR2 as YFSETQ. The CDR3 region is CASSLSTGAPRSPLHF. CDR3 DNA: TGCGCCAGCAGCCTGTCTACAGGGGCCCCCAGGTCACCCCTCCACTTT.

This clonotype has only a few counts. Since a much larger clone is just one base distant, this may be a read error. The chain is built from TRBV7-9 and TRBJ2-1; D perhaps matches TRBD2 (5 bases). The J call may be faulty, since TRBJ2-7 better matches the DNA end. From germline, CDR1 is SEHNR and CDR2 FQNEAQ (reference sequence). This CDR3 is 15 amino acids long. The CDR3 nucleotides read TGTGCCAGCAGCTCCCGGGAAGGATTCTACAATGAGCAGTACTTC. Translation: CASSSREGFYNEQYF.

This chain connects TRBV6-2 or TRBV6-3 to TRBJ1-5; D is unclear. The CDR3 covers 14 residues. Trimming shortened V by 1 base and J by 3 bases, and 7 bases separated the two germline ends. Germline V gene data show CDR1 as MNHEY and CDR2 as SVGEGT. CDR3 in DNA: TGTGCCAGCAGTTACTTCCAGCTCAATCAGCCCCAGCATTTT. Translation gives CASSYFQLNQPQHF.

In its sample, this clonotype was seen a few times. The chain combines TRBV4-2 with TRBJ1-4; 10 bases fit TRBD1. Germline CDR1 is LGHNA and CDR2 is YNFKEQ. This CDR3 spans 16 amino acids. V shed 0 bases and J 8 bases; nucleotides not matched to a gene: 6. The DNA for the CDR3 is TGTGCCAGCAGCCAAGATCCGACAGGGGGCACGGAAAAACTGTTTTTT. It yields the protein CASSQDPTGGTEKLFF.

This clonotype was detected many times. The genes are TRBV20-1 and TRBJ2-1; D unclear. Germline CDR1 and CDR2: DFQATT and SNEGSKA (reference sequence). The V gene lost 3 bases and the J gene lost 4 bases, with 16 bases spanning the gap. The CDR3 runs 15 residues. CDR3 in amino acids: CSASLGSQSYNEQFF. DNA of the CDR3: TGCAGTGCTAGTCTGGGCAGCCAATCTTACAATGAGCAGTTCTTC.

This clonotype occurred once. A single base separates this from a much larger clone, so it may be a read error. This chain uses TRBV12-3 or TRBV12-4 with TRBJ1-6, with D hard to call. The CDR3 is made up of 14 amino acids. CDR3 in amino acids: CAGSLRVNNSPLHF. CDR3 bases: TGTGCCGGCAGTTTAAGAGTGAATAATTCACCCCTCCACTTT.

This clonotype came up many times. The V call is TRBV7-2, the J call TRBJ2-7, with 9 bases that match TRBD1. V gave up 5 bases and J gave up 4 bases; unmatched junction bases: 9. Germline V gene sequence: CDR1 SGHTA, CDR2 FQGNSA. The CDR3 sequence is 15 residues long. This CDR3 reads CASSPGQGLGYEQYF. The CDR3 region has the DNA TGTGCCAGCAGCCCGGGACAGGGTTTAGGATACGAGCAGTACTTC. Looking up the rest from reference TRBV7-2 and TRBJ2-7 gives the full variable domain: GAGVSQSPSNKVTEKGKDVELRCDPISGHTALYWYRQSLGQGLEFLIYFQGNSAPDKSGLPSDRFSAERTGGSVSTLTIQRTQQEDSAVYLCASSPGQGLGYEQYFGPGTRLTVT.

In DNA form, the CDR3 reads TGTGCCAGTAGTACCCAGACAGGGAACACTGAAGCTTTCTTT. Its protein product is CASSTQTGNTEAFF. V gene TRBV19 combines with J gene TRBJ1-1; perhaps TRBD1 as D (6 bases). Deletions cut 4 bases from V and 1 base from J, with 10 bases between. CDR3 length equals 14 residues. Looked up from germline, CDR1 is LNHDA and CDR2 is SQIVND (reference sequence).

A few counts support this clonotype. This may be a read error: a much more frequent sequence differs by one nucleotide. V gene TRBV9 combines with J gene TRBJ2-4; tentatively, D is TRBD1 (6 bases). TRBJ2-5 matches the DNA end more closely, so the J call is doubtful. CDR3 length: 14 residues. Germline CDR1 SGDLS, CDR2 YYNGEE. CDR3 nucleotide sequence: TGTGCCAGCGGCGCGGGCAGGGGTGGGGAGACCCAGTACTTC. Residues: CASGAGRGGETQYF.

The chain couples TRBV5-1 to TRBJ2-5, with D perhaps TRBD1 (5 bases). This CDR3 spans 12 amino acids. V was trimmed by 3 bases and J by 5 bases, leaving 8 bases between them. Germline V gene data show CDR1 as SGHRS and CDR2 as YFSETQ. The CDR3 nucleotides are TGCGCCAGCAGCTCAGGGTGGGAGACCCAGTACTTC. This encodes CASSSGWETQYF.

This sequence joins TRBV13 and TRBJ2-1; TRBD2 agrees at 12 bases. CDR1 is PRHDT and CDR2 is FYEKMQ in the germline V gene (reference sequence). This CDR3 spans 16 amino acids. V lost 5 bases and J lost 9; bases outside the gene matches: 11. The CDR3 reads CASSDLAGGLFVEQFF. Written as DNA, the CDR3 is TGTGCCAGCAGCGACCTAGCGGGGGGGCTTTTTGTTGAGCAGTTCTTC.

This clonotype was recorded at least ten times. The chain joins TRBV29-1 to TRBJ2-1; D could derive from TRBD1 or TRBD2 (5 bases each). The length of the CDR3 is 12 residues. The ends were cut back, 6 bases at V and 5 bases at J, with 11 bases in the middle. Germline V gene sequence: CDR1 SQVTM, CDR2 ANQGSEA. The DNA for the CDR3 is TGCAGCGTGGGACGTGGTAACAATGAGCAGTTCTTC. Its protein is CSVGRGNNEQFF.

Ten or more counts support this clonotype. V usage is TRBV7-9 and J usage is TRBJ2-1; 8 nucleotides line up with TRBD2. This CDR3 has 16 amino acids. Germline V gene lookup returns CDR1 SEHNR and CDR2 FQNEAQ (reference sequence). V gave up 6 bases and J gave up 3 bases; unmatched junction bases: 10. CDR3: CASRKVAGGLYNEQFF. The CDR3 DNA sequence: TGTGCCAGCAGGAAGGTTGCGGGGGGCCTCTACAATGAGCAGTTCTTC.

V and J are TRBV6-1 and TRBJ2-3; D is undetermined. CDR1 MNHNS and CDR2 SASEGT come from the germline V gene. The CDR3 runs to 14 residues. V was cut by 4 bases and J by 2 bases, with 10 bases left in between. DNA for the CDR3: TGTGCCAGCAGTGGAAGGGCCCCCACAGATACGCAGTATTTT. As protein: CASSGRAPTDTQYF.